This T cell receptor beta chain appears in the sequencing data of a study of blood T cell repertoires in COVID-19. In the study overall: There were acute and convalescent COVID-19 samples, and they came from the United States, Italy and Spain. From T cells, B-cell-depleted T cells, or PBMCs came the material, which was cDNA or gDNA.

V shed 7 bases, J shed 4 bases, and the junction held 6 bases outside the gene matches. The CDR3 loop spans 14 amino acids. CDR1 is LNHDA, CDR2 SQIVND, per germline (reference sequence). Source study methods: Nucleated cell number was recorded as an estimate derived from reference gene primer amplification. Assay used: immunoSEQ multiplex PCR; TCRdb lists only in-frame clones, some missing. Clone size and V and J calls were adopted from that table, with D and trimming inferred from the DNA. The sample shows roughly 140,000 clones, around 74% of them seen only once. The sequence was obtained from a woman older than 75 with acute or convalescent COVID-19. The specimen sequenced was peripheral blood. V is TRBV19 and J is TRBJ1-5, with 8 bases fitting TRBD1. The CDR3 DNA reads as TGTGCCAGTATGGGACAGGAGGGGAATCAGCCCCAGCATTTT. It codes for CASMGQEGNQPQHF.